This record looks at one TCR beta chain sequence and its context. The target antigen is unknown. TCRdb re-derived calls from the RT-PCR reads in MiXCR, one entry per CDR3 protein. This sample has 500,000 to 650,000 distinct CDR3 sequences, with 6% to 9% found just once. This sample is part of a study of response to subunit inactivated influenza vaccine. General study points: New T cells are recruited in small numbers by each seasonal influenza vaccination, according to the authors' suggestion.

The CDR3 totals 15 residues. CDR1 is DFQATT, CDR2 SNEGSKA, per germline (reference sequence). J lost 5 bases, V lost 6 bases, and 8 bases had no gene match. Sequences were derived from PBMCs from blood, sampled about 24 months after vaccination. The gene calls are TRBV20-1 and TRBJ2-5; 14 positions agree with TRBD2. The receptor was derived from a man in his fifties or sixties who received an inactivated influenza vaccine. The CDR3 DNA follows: TGCAGTGCCACCCGGGGACTAGCGGGAGTGGAGACCCAGTACTTC. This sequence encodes CSATRGLAGVETQYF.